These 17 T cell receptor beta chains originate from one sample sequenced in a study of T cells in Graves' hyperthyroidism and ophthalmopathy. There were TCR beta CDR3 regions amplified from RNA transcripts. The HTBI set primed first-round TCR CDR3 RT-PCR. MiXCR, applied by TCRdb to the multiplex PCR reads, yields one record per CDR3 protein. The data show some 600,000 distinct CDR3 sequences, around 42% seen once. The specimen was peripheral blood or thyroid tissue (not recorded which). The receptors stem from a young woman with Graves' hyperthyroidism.

This clonotype was detected only a few times. The chain links TRBV2 to TRBJ2-7; no firm D call. The V end lost 6 bases, the J end lost 1 base, and 7 bases lay between the germline ends. Germline lookup yields CDR1 SNHLY and CDR2 FYNNEI. CDR3 length: 12 amino acids. CDR3 DNA sequence: TGTGCCAGCAGGTTCCGATCCTACGAGCAGTACTTC. Translating gives CASRFRSYEQYF. Together with reference TRBV2 and TRBJ2-7, the CDR3 gives the full variable domain: EPEVTQTPSHQVTQMGQEVILRCVPISNHLYFYWYRQILGQKVEFLVSFYNNEISEKSEIFDDQFSVERPDGSNFTLKIRSTKLEDSAMYFCASRFRSYEQYFGPGTRLTVT.

In its sample, this clonotype was seen many times. CDR3 sequence reads: CSDQGTKNTEAFF. In DNA, the CDR3 is TGCAGCGATCAAGGGACAAAGAACACTGAAGCTTTCTTT. The chain is built from TRBV29-1 and TRBJ1-1; the D gene is possibly TRBD1 (6 bases). The CDR3 has 13 residues. Germline V gives CDR1 SQVTM, CDR2 ANQGSEA. Trimming took off 7 bases at V and 1 base at J, with 13 bases between the two ends.

The chain joins TRBV2 to TRBJ1-1; 7 positions match TRBD1. CDR3 size: 13 residues. CDR1 is SNHLY, CDR2 FYNNEI, per germline. Trimming removed 6 bases from V and 4 bases from J; junction bases left unmatched: 5. CDR3 region: CASRQQGITEAFF. In DNA, the CDR3 is TGTGCCAGCAGACAACAGGGGATCACTGAAGCTTTCTTT.

A note on this clonotype: A read error may account for a junction end that differs from germline. The chain is built from TRBV6-1 and TRBJ1-2; D uncertain. In germline, CDR1 is MNHNS, CDR2 SASEGT. The CDR3 sequence is 13 residues long. The CDR3 nucleotides read TGTGCCAGCAGTCCCCGCCGGGATCCCCTTTCCTACTTC. As protein: CASSPRRDPLSYF.

A few counts support this clonotype. The chain joins TRBV20-1 to TRBJ2-7; D possibly corresponds to TRBD2 (5 bases). The V gene's germline CDR1 is DFQATT and CDR2 SNEGSKA (reference sequence). CDR3 length: 15 residues. V was pared by 2 bases and J by 3 bases, with 17 bases between. The CDR3 DNA reads as TGCAGTGCTAGAAACAGTGAGGGTACCGGCTACGAGCAGTACTTC. Translation gives CSARNSEGTGYEQYF.

This chain links TRBV19 with TRBJ1-5; D not certain. The CDR3 totals 15 residues. The germline V gene encodes CDR1 LNHDA and CDR2 SQIVND (reference sequence). Trimming shortened V by 0 bases and J by 0 bases, and 6 bases separated the two germline ends. The DNA for the CDR3 is TGTGCCAGTAGTATAGAAGGAAATAGCAATCAGCCCCAGCATTTT. It codes for CASSIEGNSNQPQHF.

As for this clonotype: A single base separates this from a much larger clone, so it may be a read error. The chain carries TRBV5-1 and TRBJ1-6; D is unclear. Deletions cut 0 bases from V and 10 bases from J, with 14 bases between. CDR1 is SGHRS and CDR2 is YFSETQ in the germline V gene. The CDR3 contains 15 residues. The CDR3, as DNA: TGCGCCAGCAGCTTGGGTTCGGCAGGCCGCTCACCCCTCCACTTT. This encodes CASSLGSAGRSPLHF.

This clonotype has a count of ten or more. The gene calls are TRBV7-9 and TRBJ1-3, with TRBD1 matching over 8 bases. CDR1 and CDR2 from the germline V gene are SEHNR and FQNEAQ (reference sequence). V shed 7 bases, J shed 1 base, and the junction held 6 bases outside the gene matches. The CDR3 consists of 15 residues. The CDR3 coding sequence is TGTGCCAGCAACCAAGGACAGGGATCTGGAAACACCATATATTTT. Translated: CASNQGQGSGNTIYF.

There are many counts of this clonotype. The rearrangement links TRBV20-1 to TRBJ2-7; D not certain. The ends were cut back, 0 bases at V and 4 bases at J, with 7 bases in the middle. CDR3 size: 12 residues. The germline V gene has CDR1 DFQATT and CDR2 SNEGSKA (reference sequence). This chain's CDR3 is CSARDRAYEQYF. The CDR3 nucleotides read TGCAGTGCTAGAGATCGGGCTTACGAGCAGTACTTC.

This clonotype has a count of ten or more. V usage is TRBV29-1 and J usage is TRBJ1-1; D is perhaps TRBD1 (6 bases). CDR1 is SQVTM and CDR2 is ANQGSEA in the germline V gene. This CDR3 contains 13 residues. Trimming took 4 bases from V and 5 from J, leaving 14 bases between them. The CDR3 DNA is TGCAGCGTTGCTCTGGGGGCGAGGACTGAAGCTTTCTTT. It yields the protein CSVALGARTEAFF.

The J gene is TRBJ1-5, the V gene TRBV6-1; 7 bases map to TRBD1. The V segment lost 5 bases and the J segment 3 bases; nucleotides outside the gene matches: 7. CDR1 is MNHNS and CDR2 is SASEGT in the germline V gene. The CDR3 sequence is 15 residues long. CDR3: CASSPTTGSNQPQHF. The DNA for the CDR3 is TGTGCCAGCAGTCCTACGACAGGGTCCAATCAGCCCCAGCATTTT.

This chain connects TRBV6-1 to TRBJ2-7, with D possibly being TRBD2 (5 bases). There are 13 residues in the CDR3. Trimming left V 5 bases short and J 2 bases short, with 10 bases between. Looked up from germline, CDR1 is MNHNS and CDR2 is SASEGT. Written as DNA, the CDR3 is TGTGCCAGCAGTCCCGGGAAACCCTACGAGCAGTACTTC. It is translated as CASSPGKPYEQYF.

This clonotype occurred many times. V gene TRBV7-9 combines with J gene TRBJ1-2; D may be TRBD1 (6 bases). Germline V gene sequence: CDR1 SEHNR, CDR2 FQNEAQ (reference sequence). The CDR3 loop spans 14 amino acids. Between the trimmed V and J ends, which lost 3 bases and 4 bases, there was a span of 12 bases. The CDR3 sequence: CASSLRTAGYGYTF. The CDR3 DNA follows: TGTGCCAGCAGCTTGCGGACAGCAGGCTATGGCTACACCTTC.

This clonotype was found many times. CDR3: CSVRTLDTQYF. CDR3 sequence (DNA): TGCAGCGTCAGGACCCTAGATACGCAGTATTTT. The genes are TRBV29-1 and TRBJ2-3; D gene unclear. The germline V and J ends were trimmed by 6 bases and 5 bases, with 9 bases remaining between them. CDR1 is SQVTM and CDR2 is ANQGSEA in the germline V gene. The CDR3 runs to 11 residues.

V usage is TRBV2 and J usage is TRBJ2-7; 9 nucleotides line up with TRBD1. Trimming removed 5 bases from V and 0 bases from J; junction bases left unmatched: 8. Germline CDR1 and CDR2: SNHLY and FYNNEI. This CDR3 has 16 amino acids. The CDR3 nucleotides read TGTGCCAGCAGTTCTCGGACAGGGGTAAGCTCCTACGAGCAGTACTTC. This gives the protein CASSSRTGVSSYEQYF.

The V call is TRBV25-1, the J call TRBJ1-2; the D is unclear. The CDR3 length is 14 residues. The V gene's germline CDR1 is MGHDK and CDR2 SYGVNS. Trimming shortened V by 8 bases and J by 3 bases, and 16 bases separated the two germline ends. The chain's CDR3 is CASGSNVGDYGYTF. CDR3 bases: TGTGCCAGCGGGTCGAATGTTGGGGACTATGGCTACACCTTC.

The chain couples TRBV7-3 to TRBJ1-1, with no clear D. The germline V gene encodes CDR1 SGHTA and CDR2 FQGTGA. The germline V and J ends were trimmed by 2 bases and 3 bases, with 13 bases remaining between them. The CDR3 spans 15 residues. The CDR3 DNA reads as TGTGCCAGCAGCTTAGGCCGGGCCTCGGACACTGAAGCTTTCTTT. It is translated as CASSLGRASDTEAFF.